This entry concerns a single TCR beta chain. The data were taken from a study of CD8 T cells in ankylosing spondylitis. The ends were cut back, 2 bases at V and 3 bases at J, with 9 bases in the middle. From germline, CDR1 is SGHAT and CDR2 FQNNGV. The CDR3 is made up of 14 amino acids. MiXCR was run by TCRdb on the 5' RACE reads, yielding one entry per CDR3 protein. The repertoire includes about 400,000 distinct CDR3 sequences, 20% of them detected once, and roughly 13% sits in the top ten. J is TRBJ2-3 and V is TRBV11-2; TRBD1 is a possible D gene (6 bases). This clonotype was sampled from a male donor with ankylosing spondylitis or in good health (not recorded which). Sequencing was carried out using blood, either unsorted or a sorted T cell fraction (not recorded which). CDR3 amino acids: CASSLMGATDTQYF. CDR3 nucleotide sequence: TGTGCCAGCAGCTTAATGGGGGCAACAGATACGCAGTATTTT. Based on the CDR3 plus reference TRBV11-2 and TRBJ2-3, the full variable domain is EAGVAQSPRYKIIEKRQSVAFWCNPISGHATLYWYQQILGQGPKLLIQFQNNGVVDDSQLPKDRFSAERLKGVDSTLKIQPAKLEDSAVYLCASSLMGATDTQYFGPGTRLTVL.